Presented here are 20 T cell receptor beta chains from one specimen sequenced in a study of T cell responses to AZD1222 COVID-19 vaccine. Assay: immunoSEQ multiplex PCR; the TCRdb copy retains only in-frame clones and omits some. The sample has fewer than 180,000 clones; 75% to 95% are singletons. Sequencing used peripheral blood, obtained 28 days after the second AZD1222 dose. These receptors originate from an adult who received the AZD1222 COVID-19 vaccine.

The chain employs TRBV2 and TRBJ1-1; D remains ambiguous. CDR1 and CDR2 (germline): SNHLY, FYNNEI. This CDR3 spans 13 amino acids. The V gene lost 6 bases and the J gene lost 3 bases, with 11 bases spanning the gap. CDR3 sequence (DNA): TGTGCCAGCAGCGAGAATGGGGACACTGAAGCTTTCTTT. Its translation is CASSENGDTEAFF.

This sequence joins TRBV11-3 and TRBJ2-1, with a tentative D call TRBD2 (6 bases). Germline V gene lookup returns CDR1 SGHNT and CDR2 YENEEA. The CDR3 has 13 amino acids. The V and J ends lost 5 bases and 10 bases respectively, with 15 bases between them. In DNA, the CDR3 is TGTGCCAGCAGCCTACGCCTCGCGGGAGAGCAGTTCTTC. Translating gives CASSLRLAGEQFF.

This chain links TRBV29-1 with TRBJ1-1, with D perhaps matching TRBD1 (5 bases). The V gene lost 3 bases and the J gene lost 1 base, with 9 bases spanning the gap. The CDR3 totals 13 residues. Germline V gene data show CDR1 as SQVTM and CDR2 as ANQGSEA. The CDR3 spells CSVEKGANTEAFF. As DNA, the CDR3 is TGCAGCGTTGAGAAAGGGGCGAACACTGAAGCTTTCTTT.

The chain joins TRBV5-1 to TRBJ1-1; D is unclear. V lost 5 bases and J lost 0, with 17 bases in between. Germline CDR1 SGHRS, CDR2 YFSETQ. CDR3 size: 16 residues. CDR3 sequence: CASRFAPTRLNTEAFF. In nucleotides, the CDR3 is TGCGCCAGCAGATTTGCCCCGACGAGATTGAACACTGAAGCTTTCTTT. Full variable domain (outside the CDR3, taken from reference TRBV5-1 and TRBJ1-1): KAGVTQTPRYLIKTRGQQVTLSCSPISGHRSVSWYQQTPGQGLQFLFEYFSETQRNKGNFPGRFSGRQFSNSRSEMNVSTLELGDSALYLCASRFAPTRLNTEAFFGQGTRLTVV.

This chain links TRBV7-2 with TRBJ1-3, with no clear D. The CDR3 contains 14 residues. The germline V gene has CDR1 SGHTA and CDR2 FQGNSA. The DNA for the CDR3 is TGTGCGTACGCCCCCACAGCCTCTGGAAACACCATATATTTT. Encoded protein: CAYAPTASGNTIYF.

This chain links TRBV5-6 with TRBJ2-2; a possible D gene is TRBD2 (6 bases). The CDR3 runs to 17 residues. Germline CDR1 reads SGHDT; CDR2 reads YYEEEE. The ends were cut back, 1 base at V and 5 bases at J, with 18 bases in the middle. The CDR3 DNA sequence: TGTGCCAGCAGCTTGTTGGGTACGGGAGTCGAAACCGGGGAGCTGTTTTTT. Translated, it gives CASSLLGTGVETGELFF.

The genes are TRBV7-9 and TRBJ1-5, with TRBD1 as a possible D gene (6 bases). The germline V gene encodes CDR1 SEHNR and CDR2 FQNEAQ (reference sequence). This CDR3 has 14 residues. V was pared by 4 bases and J by 5 bases, with 12 bases between. The CDR3 sequence is CASSSWDTHQPQHF. DNA for the CDR3: TGTGCCAGCAGCTCTTGGGACACTCATCAGCCCCAGCATTTT.

This sequence joins TRBV29-1 and TRBJ1-6; D is perhaps TRBD1 (6 bases). Between the trimmed V and J ends, which lost 7 bases and 7 bases, there was a span of 11 bases. CDR3 length equals 12 residues. Per the germline V gene, CDR1 is SQVTM and CDR2 is ANQGSEA. CDR3 DNA: TGCAGCGCCGGACAGCAAAATTCACCCCTCCACTTT. Residues: CSAGQQNSPLHF. Combining the CDR3 with reference TRBV29-1 and TRBJ1-6 gives the whole variable domain SAVISQKPSRDICQRGTSLTIQCQVDSQVTMMFWYRQQPGQSLTLIATANQGSEATYESGFVIDKFPISRPNLTFSTLTVSNMSPEDSSIYLCSAGQQNSPLHFGNGTRLTVT.

As for this clone: The junction shows a germline mismatch at one end, possibly a read error. The sample carries other DNA sequences with the same CDR3. The chain links TRBV12-3 or TRBV12-4 to TRBJ2-7; D remains unclear. This CDR3 has 13 residues. CDR3 loop: CASSLGVPYEQYF. The CDR3 DNA reads as TGTGCCAGCAGTTTAGGAGTACCCTATGAGCAGTACTTC.

V gene TRBV12-1 combines with J gene TRBJ2-1; no check of the table's D call, TRBD1, against the DNA was made. TRBV12-1 is described as a pseudogene. This CDR3 is built from 15 residues. Written as DNA, the CDR3 is TGTGCCAGCAGCTATTCGGGGGACAGCAACAATGAGCAGTTCTTC. Translation gives CASSYSGDSNNEQFF.

The chain has TRBV6-1 and TRBJ1-2, with 7 bases matching TRBD1. V dropped 2 bases and J dropped 7; count of bases not matched to a gene: 7. CDR1 is MNHNS, CDR2 SASEGT, per germline. The CDR3 length is 14 residues. The CDR3, as DNA: TGTGCCAGCAGTGAAAGGCAGGGGGACGGTGGCTACACCTTC. Translation: CASSERQGDGGYTF.

This rearrangement joins TRBV30 to TRBJ2-7; possible D gene TRBD2, 5 bases. V lost 2 bases to trimming and J lost 3 bases, with 11 bases between them. CDR1 is GTSNPN and CDR2 is SVGIG in the germline V gene (reference sequence). The CDR3 is 13 residues long. This CDR3 reads CAWSQSGGYEQYF. The CDR3 nucleotides are TGTGCCTGGAGTCAGAGTGGAGGCTACGAGCAGTACTTC.

The chain couples TRBV6-1 to TRBJ1-2; D gene unclear. V was pared by 3 bases and J by 8 bases, with 13 bases between. The CDR3 totals 13 residues. The germline V gene has CDR1 MNHNS and CDR2 SASEGT. DNA of the CDR3: TGTGCCAGCAGTGATACTGACGGAGGGGGCTACACCTTC. The encoded protein is CASSDTDGGGYTF.

In its sample, this clone was seen once. V is TRBV30 and J is TRBJ1-1, with D perhaps matching TRBD1 (6 bases). Germline V CDR1 and CDR2: GTSNPN, SVGIG (reference sequence). The CDR3 is made up of 14 amino acids. Trimming took 1 base from V and 3 from J, leaving 12 bases between them. The CDR3 reads CAWSDLGGHTEAFF. CDR3 DNA: TGTGCCTGGAGTGATCTCGGGGGGCACACTGAAGCTTTCTTT.

This sequence joins TRBV29-1 and TRBJ1-1; the D gene is possibly TRBD1 (6 bases). Germline-derived CDR1 and CDR2 are SQVTM and ANQGSEA. Trimming took off 8 bases at V and 4 bases at J, with 14 bases between the two ends. This CDR3 contains 12 residues. The CDR3 region has the DNA TGCAGCATTAGAACAGGGATCACTGAAGCTTTCTTT. Translated: CSIRTGITEAFF.

The rearrangement uses TRBV28 and TRBJ2-7, with 7 bases lining up with TRBD1. Per germline, CDR1 MDHEN and CDR2 SYDVKM. The CDR3 runs 12 residues. Unmatched junction bases numbered 3, after V lost 6 bases and J lost 4 bases. The CDR3 reads CASRPGQYEQYF. CDR3 nucleotide sequence: TGTGCCAGCAGGCCGGGACAGTACGAGCAGTACTTC.

To note about this clone: Other DNA sequences in the same sample also yield this CDR3. The J gene is TRBJ1-1, the V gene TRBV7-9; D unclear. The V and J ends lost 1 base and 2 bases respectively, with 5 bases between them. CDR1 is SEHNR, CDR2 FQNEAQ, per germline (reference sequence). This CDR3 is 13 amino acids long. The CDR3 here is CASSLDLNTEAFF. The CDR3 DNA reads as TGTGCCAGCAGCTTAGACCTCAACACTGAAGCTTTCTTT.

The V and J genes are TRBV7-6 and TRBJ1-4; no reliable D call. There are 15 residues in the CDR3. V was trimmed by 5 bases and J by 2 bases, leaving 12 bases between them. CDR1 is SGHVS, CDR2 FNYEAQ, per germline. The CDR3 DNA follows: TGTGCCAGCAGCCCCCATCCGGGTACTAATGAAAAACTGTTTTTT. This translates into CASSPHPGTNEKLFF.

This clone was detected once. CDR3 residues: CASSLAGRGSYEQYF. The CDR3 DNA is TGTGCCAGCAGCTTGGCGGGGCGGGGCTCCTACGAGCAGTACTTC. The chain combines TRBV5-4 with TRBJ2-7; D may be TRBD2 (6 bases). The CDR3 runs 15 residues. The V end was cut by 0 bases, the J end by 0 bases, with 10 bases between. Germline lookup yields CDR1 SGHNT and CDR2 YYREEE (reference sequence).

This chain links TRBV19 with TRBJ1-2; TRBD1 matches 8 bases. CDR1 is LNHDA and CDR2 is SQIVND in the germline V gene (reference sequence). V trimming: 5 bases; J trimming: 4 bases; junction bases outside the gene matches: 9. This CDR3 spans 15 amino acids. The CDR3 nucleotides read TGTGCCAGTAGTCGATTCCAACAGGGGGTCTATGGCTACACCTTC. Translation: CASSRFQQGVYGYTF.